The 26 T cell receptor beta chains given below trace back to one sample, sequenced in a study of CD8+ T cells in alopecia areata. RNA extraction and reverse transcription yielded cDNA as sequencing template. Generated by immunoSEQ multiplex PCR, the TCRdb table keeps only in-frame clones and is missing some. This sample yields about 180,000 clones, of which just under 60% are seen a single time; approximately 14% belongs to the top ten. This specimen was CD4+ T cells sorted from blood, taken at week 0. The receptor source for this set is a human donor with alopecia areata.

This clone has a single count. The CDR3 loop is CASSRRDSSNPGELFF. The CDR3, as DNA: TGCGCCAGCAGCCGCCGGGACTCCTCAAACCCCGGGGAGCTGTTTTTT. This chain joins TRBV5-1 and TRBJ2-2, with a weak D call TRBD2 (6 bases). Germline V CDR1 and CDR2: SGHRS, YFSETQ. The V end was cut by 4 bases, the J end by 6 bases, with 19 bases between. CDR3 length equals 16 residues.

This chain connects TRBV4-1 to TRBJ2-3; D gene ambiguous. In germline, CDR1 is MGHRA, CDR2 YSYEKL. V gave up 8 bases and J gave up 1 base, with 19 bases separating them. CDR3 length: 16 residues. The chain's CDR3 is CASRKSTGQGTDTQYF. In DNA, the CDR3 is TGCGCCAGCCGCAAATCGACGGGTCAGGGCACAGATACGCAGTATTTT.

The chain employs TRBV6-5 and TRBJ2-7; D remains unclear. Trimming cost V 5 bases and J 1 base, with 9 bases left between them. Germline CDR1 reads MNHEY; CDR2 reads SVGAGI. There are 13 residues in the CDR3. CDR3 bases: TGTGCCAGCAGTGATACACTATCCTACGAGCAGTACTTC. Encoded protein: CASSDTLSYEQYF.

Regarding this clone: The same CDR3 arises from other DNA sequences in this sample as well. This rearrangement joins TRBV29-1 to TRBJ1-5; D may be TRBD1 (5 bases). With 4 bases removed from V and 1 base from J, the gap between germline ends came to 8 bases. CDR1 and CDR2 (germline): SQVTM, ANQGSEA. The CDR3 is 13 residues long. The CDR3 coding sequence is TGCAGCGTTGCACGGGGCAGCAATCAGCCCCAGCATTTT. Encoded protein: CSVARGSNQPQHF.

The genes are TRBV6-5 and TRBJ1-4; tentatively, D is TRBD1 (6 bases). Trimming stripped 6 bases from V and 5 bases from J, with 7 bases between. There are 12 residues in the CDR3. Germline V gene lookup returns CDR1 MNHEY and CDR2 SVGAGI. CDR3 in amino acids: CASSTGNEKLFF. For the CDR3, the DNA is TGTGCCAGCAGCACAGGGAATGAAAAACTGTTTTTT.

This clone was seen a few times. The same CDR3 can be traced to other DNA sequences in this sample. The chain is built from TRBV30 and TRBJ1-1; D not certain. In germline, CDR1 is GTSNPN, CDR2 SVGIG (reference sequence). The CDR3 spans 11 residues. The germline V and J ends were trimmed by 0 bases and 5 bases, with 4 bases remaining between them. The chain's CDR3 is CAWSVITEAFF. The CDR3 DNA reads TGTGCCTGGAGTGTGATAACTGAAGCTTTCTTT.

This clone occurred a few times. The chain is built from TRBV5-1 and TRBJ2-1; perhaps TRBD2 as D (6 bases). V lost 3 bases to trimming and J lost 15 bases, with 22 bases between them. The CDR3 has 14 amino acids. Germline V gives CDR1 SGHRS, CDR2 YFSETQ. This chain's CDR3 is CASSSQGLPFEWFF. As DNA, the CDR3 is TGCGCCAGCAGCTCCCAGGGACTCCCCTTCGAGTGGTTCTTC.

The J gene is TRBJ2-3, the V gene TRBV9; 10 bases line up with TRBD2. CDR1 and CDR2 (germline): SGDLS, YYNGEE. V dropped 3 bases and J dropped 3; count of bases not matched to a gene: 10. The CDR3 is made up of 17 amino acids. CDR3 protein: CASSGPWLAGVTDTQYF. CDR3 in DNA: TGTGCCAGCAGCGGACCCTGGCTAGCGGGGGTGACAGATACGCAGTATTTT.

On this clone: Other DNA sequences of this sample code for an identical CDR3. V usage is TRBV30 and J usage is TRBJ2-1, with D hard to call. V shed 0 bases and J shed 7 bases, with 4 bases lying between them. The CDR3 loop spans 11 amino acids. Germline CDR1 and CDR2: GTSNPN and SVGIG (reference sequence). This chain's CDR3 is CAWSVSNEQFF. CDR3 nucleotides: TGTGCCTGGAGTGTTTCGAATGAGCAGTTCTTC.

The gene calls are TRBV29-1 and TRBJ1-1; D gene uncertain. This CDR3 contains 14 residues. V dropped 6 bases and J dropped 3 bases, with 17 bases sitting between them. The V gene's germline CDR1 is SQVTM and CDR2 ANQGSEA. The CDR3 region has the DNA TGCAGCGTCCACGGACTGGGATTGGACACTGAAGCTTTCTTT. Translation gives CSVHGLGLDTEAFF.

This clone occurred a few times. The rearrangement links TRBV30 to TRBJ1-2; TRBD1 matches 11 bases. Trimming removed 5 bases from V and 5 bases from J; junction bases left unmatched: 13. In germline, CDR1 is GTSNPN, CDR2 SVGIG (reference sequence). The CDR3 is made up of 16 amino acids. The CDR3 region is CAWLPYSGTGGYGYTF. The CDR3 DNA follows: TGTGCCTGGCTGCCTTATTCCGGGACAGGGGGATATGGCTACACCTTC. Drawing the rest from reference TRBV30 and TRBJ1-2, the complete variable domain is SQTIHQWPATLVQPVGSPLSLECTVEGTSNPNLYWYRQAAGRGLQLLFYSVGIGQISSEVPQNLSASRPQDRQFILSSKKLLLSDSGFYLCAWLPYSGTGGYGYTFGSGTRLTVV.

This chain links TRBV29-1 with TRBJ1-2; no definite D call. This CDR3 has 12 residues. Trimming left V 0 bases short and J 2 bases short, with 4 bases between. Germline CDR1 SQVTM, CDR2 ANQGSEA. CDR3 nucleotides: TGCAGCGTTGAAGAGCGGAACTATGGCTACACCTTC. It specifies CSVEERNYGYTF.

V gene TRBV6-5 combines with J gene TRBJ1-5, with D possibly being TRBD1 (5 bases). V lost 8 bases and J lost 4, with 9 bases in between. This CDR3 contains 12 residues. Germline values: CDR1 MNHEY, CDR2 SVGAGI. The CDR3 region has the DNA TGTGCCAGCCGGGACGGTAATCAGCCCCAGCATTTT. Encoded protein: CASRDGNQPQHF.

This chain joins TRBV5-6 and TRBJ2-7; tentative D call: TRBD1 (6 bases). Germline CDR1 is SGHDT and CDR2 is YYEEEE. Trimming pared 0 bases from V and 3 bases from J, leaving 7 bases between. The CDR3 sequence is 13 residues long. CDR3 loop: CASSLDRDYEQYF. CDR3 sequence (DNA): TGTGCCAGCAGCTTGGACAGGGACTACGAGCAGTACTTC.

This chain uses TRBV5-1 with TRBJ1-2; D uncertain. The ends were cut back, 0 bases at V and 8 bases at J, with 8 bases in the middle. The CDR3 is 12 residues long. From germline, CDR1 is SGHRS and CDR2 YFSETQ. DNA for the CDR3: TGCGCCAGCAGCTTGGGGACCTCGGGCTACACCTTC. Its translation: CASSLGTSGYTF.

The V gene is TRBV29-1, the J gene TRBJ2-2, with TRBD1 matching over 7 bases. Germline V CDR1 and CDR2: SQVTM, ANQGSEA. V shed 6 bases and J 5 bases; nucleotides not matched to a gene: 9. The CDR3 has 14 residues. The CDR3 is CSVSDRLRTGELFF. In DNA, the CDR3 is TGCAGCGTATCGGACAGGTTAAGGACCGGGGAGCTGTTTTTT.

This rearrangement joins TRBV11-1 to TRBJ1-5; possibly TRBD1 for D (5 bases). V dropped 5 bases and J dropped 4 bases, with 9 bases sitting between them. CDR1 SGHAT and CDR2 FQDESV come from the germline V gene (reference sequence). CDR3 size: 13 residues. Here the CDR3 reads CASSVTVNQPQHF. The CDR3 DNA follows: TGTGCCAGCAGCGTGACAGTAAATCAGCCCCAGCATTTT.

This chain links TRBV30 with TRBJ1-2, with 8 bases identical to TRBD1. This CDR3 contains 13 residues. CDR1 GTSNPN and CDR2 SVGIG come from the germline V gene (reference sequence). J was trimmed by 8 bases and V by 7 bases; bases with no gene match: 12. CDR3 coding DNA: TGTGCCTCTCCATCAGGGGGCGAGGCCGGCTACACCTTC. It yields the protein CASPSGGEAGYTF.

The rearrangement uses TRBV7-3 and TRBJ2-5; D uncertain. The CDR3 is made up of 13 amino acids. Per germline, CDR1 SGHTA and CDR2 FQGTGA. Trimming cost V 1 base and J 0 bases, with 3 bases left between them. CDR3 sequence reads: CASSLRNQETQYF. The DNA of the CDR3 is TGTGCCAGCAGCTTAAGGAACCAAGAGACCCAGTACTTC. Full variable domain (outside the CDR3, taken from reference TRBV7-3 and TRBJ2-5): GAGVSQTPSNKVTEKGKYVELRCDPISGHTALYWYRQSLGQGPEFLIYFQGTGAADDSGLPNDRFFAVRPEGSVSTLKIQRTERGDSAVYLCASSLRNQETQYFGPGTRLLVL.

The table lists this clone with a count of one. The V gene is TRBV6-5, the J gene TRBJ1-6, with 7 bases aligning to TRBD1. CDR1 is MNHEY, CDR2 SVGAGI, per germline. There are 12 residues in the CDR3. Trimming took 2 bases from V and 14 from J; bases not matched to a gene: 3. The CDR3 coding sequence is TGTGCCAGCAGTTACCCAGGGGGAACCCTCCACTTT. Residues: CASSYPGGTLHF.

This chain links TRBV29-1 with TRBJ1-1; D is ambiguous. The V gene lost 5 bases and the J gene lost 1 base, with 2 bases spanning the gap. The CDR3 spans 10 residues. The germline CDR1 and CDR2 sequences are SQVTM and ANQGSEA. In DNA form, the CDR3 reads TGCAGCGTTTCGAACACTGAAGCTTTCTTT. Translated: CSVSNTEAFF.

This clone came up a few times. This chain joins TRBV20-1 and TRBJ2-5; D is unresolved. CDR3 length equals 11 residues. V gave up 5 bases and J gave up 7 bases, with 11 bases separating them. The germline V gene encodes CDR1 DFQATT and CDR2 SNEGSKA (reference sequence). The CDR3 DNA sequence: TGCAGTGCTGGAATGGGTAGGACCCAGTACTTC. Translation gives CSAGMGRTQYF.

This clone was found a few times. CDR3 nucleotide sequence: TGTGCCAGTAGTATAGCGGGGGGGCTGGCTGAAGCTTTCTTT. Translation gives CASSIAGGLAEAFF. The chain uses TRBV19 and TRBJ1-1; perhaps TRBD1 as D (6 bases). The V gene's germline CDR1 is LNHDA and CDR2 SQIVND (reference sequence). The CDR3 is 14 residues long. With 1 base removed from V and 6 bases from J, the gap between germline ends came to 12 bases.

The chain is built from TRBV29-1 and TRBJ1-2; TRBD1 might be the D (5 bases). The germline V gene encodes CDR1 SQVTM and CDR2 ANQGSEA. CDR3 size: 13 residues. Trimming pared 4 bases from V and 4 bases from J, leaving 13 bases between. The CDR3 sequence: CSVGQPLSYGYTF. In DNA, the CDR3 is TGCAGCGTTGGACAGCCCCTCTCCTATGGCTACACCTTC.

V gene TRBV5-1 combines with J gene TRBJ2-1; 11 bases match TRBD2. The J segment lost 9 bases and the V segment lost 1 base, leaving 15 bases of the junction unmatched. CDR3 length: 18 amino acids. Germline values: CDR1 SGHRS, CDR2 YFSETQ. The CDR3 coding sequence is TGCGCCAGCAGCTTGCAACCGACTAGCGGGGCGACTAAGGGTGAGCAGTTCTTC. Translating gives CASSLQPTSGATKGEQFF.

This clone was seen only a few times. V and J are TRBV11-2 and TRBJ2-1; 10 bases agree with TRBD2. CDR3 length: 13 amino acids. Germline-derived CDR1 and CDR2 are SGHAT and FQNNGV. V gave up 5 bases and J gave up 15 bases; unmatched junction bases: 10. In nucleotides, the CDR3 is TGTGCCAGCAGCGTCGCCGGGATAGCGGGGGGGTTCTTC. Protein sequence: CASSVAGIAGGFF.